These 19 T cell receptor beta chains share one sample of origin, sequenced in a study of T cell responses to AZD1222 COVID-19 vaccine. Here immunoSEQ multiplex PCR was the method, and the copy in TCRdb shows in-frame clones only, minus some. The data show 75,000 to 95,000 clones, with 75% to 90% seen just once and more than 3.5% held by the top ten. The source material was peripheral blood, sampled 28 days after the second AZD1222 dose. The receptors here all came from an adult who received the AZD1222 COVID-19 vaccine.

The CDR3 here is CASRPRTEEFNEKLFF. The CDR3 DNA reads TGTGCCAGCAGACCCAGAACGGAGGAATTTAATGAAAAACTGTTTTTT. The J gene is TRBJ1-4, the V gene TRBV2, with unresolved D. V was shortened by 6 bases and J by 4 bases, with 18 bases between the two germline ends. The V gene's germline CDR1 is SNHLY and CDR2 FYNNEI. This CDR3 contains 16 residues.

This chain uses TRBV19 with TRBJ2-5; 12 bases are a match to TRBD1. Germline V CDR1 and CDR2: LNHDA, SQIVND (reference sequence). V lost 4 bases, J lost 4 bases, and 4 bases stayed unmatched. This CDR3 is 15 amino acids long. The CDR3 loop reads CASSTGQGALETQYF. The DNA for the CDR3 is TGTGCCAGTAGTACGGGACAGGGGGCCTTAGAGACCCAGTACTTC. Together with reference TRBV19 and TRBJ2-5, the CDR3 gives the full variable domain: DGGITQSPKYLFRKEGQNVTLSCEQNLNHDAMYWYRQDPGQGLRLIYYSQIVNDFQKGDIAEGYSVSREKKESFPLTVTSAQKNPTAFYLCASSTGQGALETQYFGPGTRLLVL.

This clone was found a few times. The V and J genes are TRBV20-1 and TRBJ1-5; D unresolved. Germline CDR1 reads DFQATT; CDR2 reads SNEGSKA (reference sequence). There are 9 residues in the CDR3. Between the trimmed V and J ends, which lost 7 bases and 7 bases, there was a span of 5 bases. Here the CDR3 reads CSVGQPQHF. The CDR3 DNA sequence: TGCAGTGTCGGCCAGCCCCAGCATTTT.

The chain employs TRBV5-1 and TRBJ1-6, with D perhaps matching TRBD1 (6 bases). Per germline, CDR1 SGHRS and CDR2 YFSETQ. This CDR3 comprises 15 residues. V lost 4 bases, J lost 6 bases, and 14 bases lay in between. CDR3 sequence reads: CASSPGEGSNSPLHF. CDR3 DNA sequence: TGCGCCAGCAGCCCAGGGGAGGGGAGTAATTCACCCCTCCACTTT.

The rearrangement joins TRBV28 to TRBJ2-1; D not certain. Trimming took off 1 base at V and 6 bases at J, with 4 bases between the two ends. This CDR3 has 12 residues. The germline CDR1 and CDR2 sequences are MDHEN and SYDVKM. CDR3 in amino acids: CASSLSGNEQFF. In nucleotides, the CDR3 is TGTGCCAGCAGTTTATCCGGCAATGAGCAGTTCTTC.

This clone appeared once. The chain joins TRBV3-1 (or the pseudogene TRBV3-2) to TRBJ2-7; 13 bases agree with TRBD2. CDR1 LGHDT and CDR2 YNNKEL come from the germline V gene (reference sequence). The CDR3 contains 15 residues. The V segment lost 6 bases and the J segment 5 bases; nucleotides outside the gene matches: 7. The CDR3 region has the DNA TGTGCCAGCAGTCGGACTAGCGGGAGCAGCCACGAGCAGTACTTC. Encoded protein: CASSRTSGSSHEQYF.

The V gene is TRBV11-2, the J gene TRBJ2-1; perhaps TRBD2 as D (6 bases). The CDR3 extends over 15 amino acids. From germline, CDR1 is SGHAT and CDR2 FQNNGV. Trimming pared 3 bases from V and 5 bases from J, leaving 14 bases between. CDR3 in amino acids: CASSFPGTGDNEQFF. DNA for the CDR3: TGTGCCAGCAGCTTCCCCGGGACGGGAGACAATGAGCAGTTCTTC.

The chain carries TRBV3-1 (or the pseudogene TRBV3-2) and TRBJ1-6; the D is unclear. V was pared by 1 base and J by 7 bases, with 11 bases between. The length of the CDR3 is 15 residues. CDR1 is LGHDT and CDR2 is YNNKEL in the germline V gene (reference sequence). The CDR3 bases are TGTGCCAGCAGCCAAGTACCGGGAGGGAATTCACCCCTCCACTTT. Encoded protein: CASSQVPGGNSPLHF.

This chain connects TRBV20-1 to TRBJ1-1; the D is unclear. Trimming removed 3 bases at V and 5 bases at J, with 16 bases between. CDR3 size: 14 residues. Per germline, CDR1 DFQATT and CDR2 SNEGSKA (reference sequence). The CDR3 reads CSASGTAWGTEAFF. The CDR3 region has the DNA TGCAGTGCTAGTGGAACAGCGTGGGGTACTGAAGCTTTCTTT.

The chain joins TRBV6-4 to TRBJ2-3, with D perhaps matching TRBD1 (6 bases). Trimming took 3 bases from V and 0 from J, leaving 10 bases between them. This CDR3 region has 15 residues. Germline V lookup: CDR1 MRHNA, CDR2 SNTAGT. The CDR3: CASSEQGSSTDTQYF. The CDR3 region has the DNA TGTGCCAGCAGTGAACAGGGATCTAGCACAGATACGCAGTATTTT.

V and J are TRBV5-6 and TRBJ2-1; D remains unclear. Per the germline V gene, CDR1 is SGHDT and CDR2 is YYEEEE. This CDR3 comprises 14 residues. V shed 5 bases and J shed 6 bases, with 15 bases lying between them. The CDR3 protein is CASRPTSRRNEQFF. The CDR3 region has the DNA TGTGCCAGCAGACCTACGTCGAGGCGCAATGAGCAGTTCTTC.

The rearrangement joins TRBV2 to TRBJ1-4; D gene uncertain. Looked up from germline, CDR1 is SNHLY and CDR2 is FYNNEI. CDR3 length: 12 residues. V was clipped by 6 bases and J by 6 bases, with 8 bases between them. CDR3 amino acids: CASSYTDEKLFF. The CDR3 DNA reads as TGTGCCAGCAGCTACACAGATGAAAAACTGTTTTTT.

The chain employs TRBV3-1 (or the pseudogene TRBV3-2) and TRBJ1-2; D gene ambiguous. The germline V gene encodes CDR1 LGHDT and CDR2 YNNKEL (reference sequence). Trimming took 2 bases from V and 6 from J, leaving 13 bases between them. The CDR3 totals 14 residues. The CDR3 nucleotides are TGTGCCAGCAGCCAACCCGCGGACGGTAATGGCTACACCTTC. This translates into CASSQPADGNGYTF.

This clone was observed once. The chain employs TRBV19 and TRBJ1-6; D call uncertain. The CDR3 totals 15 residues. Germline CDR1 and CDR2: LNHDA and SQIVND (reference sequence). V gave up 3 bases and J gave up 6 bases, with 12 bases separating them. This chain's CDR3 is CASSIDPGPNSPLHF. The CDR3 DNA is TGTGCCAGTAGTATTGATCCTGGGCCTAATTCACCCCTCCACTTT.

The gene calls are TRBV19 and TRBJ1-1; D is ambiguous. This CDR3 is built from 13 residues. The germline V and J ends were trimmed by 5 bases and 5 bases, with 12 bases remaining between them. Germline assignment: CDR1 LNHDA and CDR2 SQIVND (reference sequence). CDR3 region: CASSVNRRTEAFF. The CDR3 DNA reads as TGTGCCAGTAGTGTTAATCGGAGGACTGAAGCTTTCTTT.

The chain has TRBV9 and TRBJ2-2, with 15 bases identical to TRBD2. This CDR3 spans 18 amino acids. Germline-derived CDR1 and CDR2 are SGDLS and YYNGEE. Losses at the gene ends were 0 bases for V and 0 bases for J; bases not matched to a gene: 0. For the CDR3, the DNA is TGTGCCAGCAGCGTAGGGACTAGCGGGAGGGCGAACACCGGGGAGCTGTTTTTT. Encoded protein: CASSVGTSGRANTGELFF.

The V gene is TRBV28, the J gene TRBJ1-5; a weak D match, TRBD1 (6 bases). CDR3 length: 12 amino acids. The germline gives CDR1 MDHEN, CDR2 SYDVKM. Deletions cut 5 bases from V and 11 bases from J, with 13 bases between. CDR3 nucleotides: TGTGCCAGCAGTAGAACAGACAGGACCCAGCATTTT. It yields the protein CASSRTDRTQHF. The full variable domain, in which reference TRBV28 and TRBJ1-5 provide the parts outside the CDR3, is DVKVTQSSRYLVKRTGEKVFLECVQDMDHENMFWYRQDPGLGLRLIYFSYDVKMKEKGDIPEGYSVSREKKERFSLILESASTNQTSMYLCASSRTDRTQHFGDGTRLSIL.

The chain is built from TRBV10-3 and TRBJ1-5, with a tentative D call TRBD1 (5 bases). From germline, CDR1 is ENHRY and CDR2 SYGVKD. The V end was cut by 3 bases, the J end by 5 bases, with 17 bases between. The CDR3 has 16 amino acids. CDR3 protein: CAISDGPGRSYQPQHF. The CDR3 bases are TGTGCCATCAGTGATGGGCCGGGACGTTCCTATCAGCCCCAGCATTTT.

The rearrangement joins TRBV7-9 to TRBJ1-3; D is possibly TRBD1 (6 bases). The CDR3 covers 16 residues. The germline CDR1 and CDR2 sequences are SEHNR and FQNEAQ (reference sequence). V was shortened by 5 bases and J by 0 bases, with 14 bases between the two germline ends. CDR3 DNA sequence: TGTGCCAGCAGCCCAGCGGGGGGCGTCTCTGGAAACACCATATATTTT. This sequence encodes CASSPAGGVSGNTIYF. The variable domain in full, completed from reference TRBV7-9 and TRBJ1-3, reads DTGVSQNPRHKITKRGQNVTFRCDPISEHNRLYWYRQTLGQGPEFLTYFQNEAQLEKSRLLSDRFSAERPKGSFSTLEIQRTEQGDSAMYLCASSPAGGVSGNTIYFGEGSWLTVV.